These T cell receptor beta chains were read from a single sample in a study of spatial heterogeneity in lung cancer. MiXCR, run by TCRdb on the 5' RACE reads, gives a single entry per CDR3 protein. Among about 39,000 distinct CDR3 sequences listed, 3.1% were seen once. Sequences were derived from normal lung tissue next to the tumor, sampled at surgery. The receptors shown here come from a male donor with early-stage non-small cell lung cancer. Both conserved end residues are part of each CDR3. D genes are given only for firm matches. Some rows mark clone size as missing; the rest say once, few, many or name a class of expanded clone.

D gene: .
J gene: TRBJ2-3
V gene: TRBV7-9
clone size: many
CDR3 protein: CASSLVALPSDTQYF
CDR3 DNA: TGTGCCAGCAGCTTAGTAGCCCTTCCCTCAGATACGCAGTATTTT

D gene: .
J gene: TRBJ2-1
V gene: TRBV21-1
clone size: many
CDR3 protein: CASSSPGTFPYNEQFF
CDR3 DNA: TGTGCCAGCAGCAGCCCCGGGACTTTTCCTTACAATGAGCAGTTCTTC

D gene: .
J gene: TRBJ2-7
V gene: TRBV7-9
clone size: many
CDR3 protein: CASSFTPGAGEQYF
CDR3 DNA: TGTGCCAGCAGCTTTACCCCGGGGGCGGGCGAGCAGTACTTC

D gene: TRBD2
J gene: TRBJ2-1
V gene: TRBV6-2/TRBV6-3
clone size: many
CDR3 protein: CASTGGSYNEQFF
CDR3 DNA: TGTGCCAGTACGGGAGGGTCCTACAATGAGCAGTTCTTC

D gene: TRBD1
J gene: TRBJ2-7
V gene: TRBV4-1
clone size: many
CDR3 protein: CASSLDRGLYEQYF
CDR3 DNA: TGCGCCAGCAGCCTAGACAGGGGGTTATACGAGCAGTACTTC

D gene: .
J gene: TRBJ2-3
V gene: TRBV18
clone size: many
CDR3 protein: CASSPTDTQYF
CDR3 DNA: TGTGCCAGCTCACCCACAGATACGCAGTATTTT

D gene: .
J gene: TRBJ2-1
V gene: TRBV12-3/TRBV12-4
clone size: many
CDR3 protein: CASSFAPPLQAAREFF
CDR3 DNA: TGTGCCAGCAGTTTTGCCCCCCCACTCCAGGCTGCCCGCGAGTTCTTC

D gene: .
J gene: TRBJ2-3
V gene: TRBV20-1
clone size: many
CDR3 protein: CSRRDWSTDTQYF
CDR3 DNA: TGCAGCCGTCGGGACTGGAGCACAGATACGCAGTATTTT

D gene: .
J gene: TRBJ2-5
V gene: TRBV12-3/TRBV12-4
clone size: many
CDR3 protein: CASSLNSGRLQETQYF
CDR3 DNA: TGTGCCAGCAGTTTAAATTCGGGACGGCTACAAGAGACCCAGTACTTC

D gene: .
J gene: TRBJ2-7
V gene: TRBV10-3
clone size: .
CDR3 protein: CAISEWISPYEQYF
CDR3 DNA: TGTGCCATCAGTGAGTGGATTTCCCCCTACGAGCAGTACTTC

D gene: .
J gene: TRBJ2-3
V gene: TRBV10-3
clone size: many
CDR3 protein: CAISAVSQSTDTQYF
CDR3 DNA: TGTGCCATCAGTGCAGTGTCACAAAGCACAGATACGCAGTATTTT

D gene: .
J gene: TRBJ2-5
V gene: TRBV20-1
clone size: many
CDR3 protein: CSARRGQETQYF
CDR3 DNA: TGCAGTGCTAGGAGGGGGCAAGAGACCCAGTACTTC

D gene: .
J gene: TRBJ2-2
V gene: TRBV5-1
clone size: many
CDR3 protein: CASSLSMTGELFF
CDR3 DNA: TGCGCCAGCAGCTTATCCATGACAGGGGAGCTGTTTTTT

D gene: .
J gene: TRBJ1-1
V gene: TRBV29-1
clone size: many
CDR3 protein: CSVVAQVGNTEAFF
CDR3 DNA: TGCAGCGTTGTAGCGCAGGTGGGGAACACTGAAGCTTTCTTT

D gene: .
J gene: TRBJ1-1
V gene: TRBV12-3/TRBV12-4
clone size: many
CDR3 protein: CASSGTAAMNTEAFF
CDR3 DNA: TGTGCCAGCAGTGGGACGGCTGCTATGAACACTGAAGCTTTCTTT

D gene: TRBD2
J gene: TRBJ2-1
V gene: TRBV7-2
clone size: many
CDR3 protein: CASSPGLAEGYEQFF
CDR3 DNA: TGTGCCAGCAGCCCCGGACTAGCGGAAGGGTATGAGCAGTTCTTC

D gene: .
J gene: TRBJ2-2
V gene: TRBV29-1
clone size: medium-sized
CDR3 protein: CSVGDSAGELFF
CDR3 DNA: TGCAGCGTTGGAGACTCCGCCGGGGAGCTGTTTTTT

D gene: .
J gene: TRBJ2-3
V gene: TRBV12-3/TRBV12-4
clone size: many
CDR3 protein: CASSITDTQYF
CDR3 DNA: TGTGCCAGCAGCATCACAGATACGCAGTATTTT

D gene: TRBD1
J gene: TRBJ1-2
V gene: TRBV2
clone size: many
CDR3 protein: CASSNTGTVRYGYTF
CDR3 DNA: TGTGCCAGCAGTAACACCGGGACAGTAAGATATGGCTACACCTTC

D gene: TRBD1
J gene: TRBJ1-4
V gene: TRBV18
clone size: many
CDR3 protein: CASSPGTGGEKLFF
CDR3 DNA: TGTGCCAGCTCGCCCGGGACAGGGGGCGAAAAACTGTTTTTT

D gene: .
J gene: TRBJ2-6
V gene: TRBV6-5
clone size: many
CDR3 protein: CASKANSGSGANVLTF
CDR3 DNA: TGTGCCAGCAAGGCAAACAGTGGCTCTGGGGCCAACGTCCTGACTTTC

D gene: TRBD2
J gene: TRBJ2-3
V gene: TRBV18
clone size: few
CDR3 protein: CASSETSGGTDTQYF
CDR3 DNA: TGTGCCAGCTCCGAAACTAGCGGGGGTACAGATACGCAGTATTTT

D gene: TRBD1
J gene: TRBJ1-2
V gene: TRBV6-2/TRBV6-3
clone size: many
CDR3 protein: CASSRTGDYGYTF
CDR3 DNA: TGTGCCAGCAGTCGGACAGGGGACTATGGCTACACCTTC

D gene: .
J gene: TRBJ2-5
V gene: TRBV2
clone size: many
CDR3 protein: CASRTDEETQYF
CDR3 DNA: TGTGCCAGCAGGACGGATGAGGAGACCCAGTACTTC

D gene: .
J gene: TRBJ2-5
V gene: TRBV11-2
clone size: many
CDR3 protein: CASSSLRTQYF
CDR3 DNA: TGTGCCAGCAGCAGCCTTAGGACCCAGTACTTC

D gene: TRBD2
J gene: TRBJ2-5
V gene: TRBV20-1
clone size: few
CDR3 protein: CSAPPVAGGQETQYF
CDR3 DNA: TGCAGTGCTCCCCCCGTAGCGGGGGGTCAAGAGACCCAGTACTTC

D gene: .
J gene: TRBJ2-6
V gene: TRBV7-9
clone size: many
CDR3 protein: CASSLAVVRARREVSGANVLTF
CDR3 DNA: TGTGCCAGCAGCTTAGCTGTCGTGAGAGCGCGGAGGGAGGTATCTGGGGCCAACGTCCTGACTTTC

D gene: .
J gene: TRBJ2-7
V gene: TRBV20-1
clone size: many
CDR3 protein: CSAKLLGTPYEQYF
CDR3 DNA: TGCAGTGCTAAGCTATTAGGGACTCCCTACGAGCAGTACTTC

D gene: .
J gene: TRBJ2-2
V gene: TRBV3-1
clone size: few
CDR3 protein: CASSQGQGTGELFF
CDR3 DNA: TGTGCCAGCAGCCAAGGTCAGGGGACCGGGGAGCTGTTTTTT

D gene: .
J gene: TRBJ1-5
V gene: TRBV12-3/TRBV12-4
clone size: many
CDR3 protein: CASSLFAPIWQANQPQHF
CDR3 DNA: TGTGCCAGCAGTTTATTTGCTCCCATTTGGCAGGCCAATCAGCCCCAGCATTTT

D gene: .
J gene: TRBJ2-1
V gene: TRBV6-6
clone size: few
CDR3 protein: CASIPSGSFPNEQFF
CDR3 DNA: TGTGCCAGCATTCCTTCCGGGAGCTTCCCGAATGAGCAGTTCTTC

D gene: .
J gene: TRBJ2-3
V gene: TRBV6-6
clone size: many
CDR3 protein: CASSYLSITDTQYF
CDR3 DNA: TGTGCCAGCAGTTACCTATCTATCACAGATACGCAGTATTTT

D gene: .
J gene: TRBJ2-2
V gene: TRBV7-3
clone size: .
CDR3 protein: CASSLTSDTGELFF
CDR3 DNA: TGTGCCAGCAGCTTAACCTCCGACACCGGGGAGCTGTTTTTT

D gene: .
J gene: TRBJ2-6
V gene: TRBV28
clone size: many
CDR3 protein: CASSISGSGANVLTF
CDR3 DNA: TGTGCCAGCAGCATATCTGGCTCTGGGGCCAACGTCCTGACTTTC

D gene: .
J gene: TRBJ2-7
V gene: TRBV5-1
clone size: many
CDR3 protein: CASRRSYEQYF
CDR3 DNA: TGCGCCAGCCGACGGTCCTACGAGCAGTACTTC

D gene: .
J gene: TRBJ1-6
V gene: TRBV11-2
clone size: many
CDR3 protein: CASSRSGGSSYNSPLHF
CDR3 DNA: TGTGCCAGCAGCCGATCGGGGGGTAGCTCCTATAATTCACCCCTCCACTTT

D gene: .
J gene: TRBJ1-2
V gene: TRBV6-2/TRBV6-3
clone size: many
CDR3 protein: CASSPKQGTRYGYTF
CDR3 DNA: TGTGCCAGCAGTCCCAAACAGGGAACGCGCTATGGCTACACCTTC

D gene: .
J gene: TRBJ1-1
V gene: TRBV12-3/TRBV12-4
clone size: many
CDR3 protein: CASSLQGTSTEAFF
CDR3 DNA: TGTGCCAGCAGTTTACAGGGAACGAGCACTGAAGCTTTCTTT

D gene: .
J gene: TRBJ2-7
V gene: TRBV2
clone size: .
CDR3 protein: CASSELPRGGGEQYF
CDR3 DNA: TGTGCCAGCAGTGAGCTCCCCAGGGGAGGAGGAGAGCAGTACTTC

D gene: .
J gene: TRBJ1-3
V gene: TRBV20-1
clone size: many
CDR3 protein: CSARDYGTIYF
CDR3 DNA: TGCAGTGCTAGAGATTACGGCACCATATATTTT

D gene: .
J gene: TRBJ1-2
V gene: TRBV7-4
clone size: many
CDR3 protein: CASSLGSCSGTIGGEGYTF
CDR3 DNA: TGTGCCAGCAGCTTAGGGTCCTGTTCGGGGACGATAGGCGGCGAGGGCTACACCTTC

D gene: .
J gene: TRBJ1-3
V gene: TRBV7-9
clone size: many
CDR3 protein: CASSSAPHRNTIYF
CDR3 DNA: TGTGCCAGCAGCTCAGCCCCCCATAGGAACACCATATATTTT

D gene: TRBD1
J gene: TRBJ2-2
V gene: TRBV3-1
clone size: many
CDR3 protein: CASSRQGARELFF
CDR3 DNA: TGTGCCAGCAGCCGGCAGGGGGCGAGGGAGCTGTTTTTT

D gene: .
J gene: TRBJ1-1
V gene: TRBV2
clone size: many
CDR3 protein: CASRVGDVTEAFF
CDR3 DNA: TGTGCCAGCAGGGTGGGGGATGTCACTGAAGCTTTCTTT

D gene: TRBD1
J gene: TRBJ1-2
V gene: TRBV20-1
clone size: .
CDR3 protein: CSASAMTGNYGYTF
CDR3 DNA: TGCAGTGCTAGCGCAATGACAGGGAACTATGGCTACACCTTC

D gene: .
J gene: TRBJ2-3
V gene: TRBV6-5
clone size: many
CDR3 protein: CASSYGSTDTQYF
CDR3 DNA: TGTGCCAGCTCTTACGGCTCCACAGATACGCAGTATTTT

D gene: .
J gene: TRBJ2-4
V gene: TRBV20-1
clone size: many
CDR3 protein: CSANDIAKNIQYF
CDR3 DNA: TGCAGTGCTAATGACATTGCCAAAAACATTCAGTACTTC

D gene: .
J gene: TRBJ2-2
V gene: TRBV9
clone size: .
CDR3 protein: CASSVDLADTGELFF
CDR3 DNA: TGTGCCAGCAGCGTAGACCTTGCAGACACCGGGGAGCTGTTTTTT

D gene: .
J gene: TRBJ2-1
V gene: TRBV7-6
clone size: many
CDR3 protein: CASSSDPGTEFF
CDR3 DNA: TGTGCCAGCAGTTCCGACCCCGGGACGGAGTTCTTC

D gene: .
J gene: TRBJ2-5
V gene: TRBV4-2
clone size: many
CDR3 protein: CASSQDARRETQYF
CDR3 DNA: TGTGCCAGCAGCCAGGATGCGAGAAGAGAGACCCAGTACTTC

D gene: .
J gene: TRBJ2-2
V gene: TRBV5-1
clone size: many
CDR3 protein: CASKTGNTGELFF
CDR3 DNA: TGCGCCAGCAAGACAGGGAACACCGGGGAGCTGTTTTTT

D gene: .
J gene: TRBJ2-2
V gene: TRBV2
clone size: few
CDR3 protein: CASTPVGLGGELFF
CDR3 DNA: TGTGCCAGCACCCCCGTGGGGCTTGGCGGGGAGCTGTTTTTT

D gene: .
J gene: TRBJ2-1
V gene: TRBV21-1
clone size: many
CDR3 protein: CASSKAGGPLYNEQFF
CDR3 DNA: TGTGCCAGCAGCAAAGCGGGCGGCCCATTATACAATGAGCAGTTCTTC

D gene: .
J gene: TRBJ1-5
V gene: TRBV6-1
clone size: many
CDR3 protein: CASSERITGQGANQPQHF
CDR3 DNA: TGTGCCAGCAGTGAAAGGATAACGGGGCAGGGAGCCAATCAGCCCCAGCATTTT